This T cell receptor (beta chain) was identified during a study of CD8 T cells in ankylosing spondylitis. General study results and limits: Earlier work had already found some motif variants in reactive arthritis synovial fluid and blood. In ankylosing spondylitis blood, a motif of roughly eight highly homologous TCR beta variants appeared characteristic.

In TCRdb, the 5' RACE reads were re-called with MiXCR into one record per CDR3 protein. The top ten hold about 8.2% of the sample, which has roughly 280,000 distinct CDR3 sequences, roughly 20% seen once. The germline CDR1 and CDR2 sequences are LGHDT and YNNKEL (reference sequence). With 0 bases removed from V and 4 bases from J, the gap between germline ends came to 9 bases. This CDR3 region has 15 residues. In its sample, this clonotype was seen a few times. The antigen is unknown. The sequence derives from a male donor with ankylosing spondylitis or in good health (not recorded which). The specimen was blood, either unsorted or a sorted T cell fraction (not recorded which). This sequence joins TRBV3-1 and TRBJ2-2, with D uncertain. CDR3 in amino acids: CASSQEGGFTGELFF. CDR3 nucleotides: TGTGCCAGCAGCCAAGAAGGCGGCTTCACCGGGGAGCTGTTTTTT.